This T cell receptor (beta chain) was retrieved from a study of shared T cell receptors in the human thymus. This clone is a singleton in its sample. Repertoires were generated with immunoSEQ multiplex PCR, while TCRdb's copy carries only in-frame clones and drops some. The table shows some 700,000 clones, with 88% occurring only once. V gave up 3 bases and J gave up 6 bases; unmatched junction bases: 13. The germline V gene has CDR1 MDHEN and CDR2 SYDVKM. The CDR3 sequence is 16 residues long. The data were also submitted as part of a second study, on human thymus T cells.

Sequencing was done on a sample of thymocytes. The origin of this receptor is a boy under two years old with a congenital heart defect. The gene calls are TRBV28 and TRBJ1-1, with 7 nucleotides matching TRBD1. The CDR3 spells CASSFEVVQGQAEAFF. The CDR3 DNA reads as TGTGCCAGCAGTTTCGAGGTGGTACAGGGGCAGGCTGAAGCTTTCTTT.